This TCR beta chain came from a study of blood T cells in healthy people across ages. Overall study context: When template switching was applied, about one barcoded beta molecule was captured per two T cells.

Germline values: CDR1 MNHEY, CDR2 SMNVEV (reference sequence). The CDR3 has 14 residues. Alongside a J-beta primer mix, a sample-barcoded 5' primer served in a second PCR lasting roughly 7 to 12 cycles. Through a template-switch adaptor with 12 random nucleotides, each cDNA molecule received a tag. All samples gave at least 2.5 million CDR3-containing paired-end reads. Each CDR3 protein is one row after TCRdb ran MiXCR on the 5' RACE reads. The profile shows some 730,000 distinct CDR3 sequences, about 20% of them singletons. Material for sequencing was blood. The TCR sequence derives from a man aged 65 to 85 in good health. The chain links TRBV27 to TRBJ2-5, with a tentative D call TRBD2 (5 bases). The better agreement between TRBJ2-7 and the DNA end casts doubt on the J call. The CDR3 coding sequence is TGTGCCAGCAGTCCATCGGGGATTACCTACGAGCAGTACTTC. This sequence encodes CASSPSGITYEQYF.